One TCR beta chain is described in this entry. The target antigen is unknown. Trimming took off 0 bases at V and 9 bases at J, with 18 bases between the two ends. The germline CDR1 and CDR2 sequences are LGHDT and YNNKEL (reference sequence). The CDR3 is 16 residues long. The sample is drawn from a study of blood T cells in healthy people across ages. Alongside a J-beta primer mix, a sample-barcoded 5' primer served in a second PCR lasting about 7 to 11 cycles. The template-switch adaptor, which had 12 random nucleotides, put a tag on each cDNA molecule. No fewer than 3 million CDR3-containing paired-end reads came from each sample. TCRdb re-called the 5' RACE reads with MiXCR, one entry per CDR3 protein. The table includes fewer than 800,000 distinct CDR3 sequences, 49% detected once. Study-wide findings and caveats: Diversity estimates drawn from one million T cells were deemed underestimates.

The source is a woman aged 55-75 years in good health. Specimen: blood. The V call is TRBV3-1, the J call TRBJ2-1, with D possibly called TRBD1 or TRBD2 (5 bases each). This CDR3 is CASSQDVGVRGGEQFF. The DNA for the CDR3 is TGTGCCAGCAGCCAAGATGTGGGAGTGAGGGGCGGTGAGCAGTTCTTC.